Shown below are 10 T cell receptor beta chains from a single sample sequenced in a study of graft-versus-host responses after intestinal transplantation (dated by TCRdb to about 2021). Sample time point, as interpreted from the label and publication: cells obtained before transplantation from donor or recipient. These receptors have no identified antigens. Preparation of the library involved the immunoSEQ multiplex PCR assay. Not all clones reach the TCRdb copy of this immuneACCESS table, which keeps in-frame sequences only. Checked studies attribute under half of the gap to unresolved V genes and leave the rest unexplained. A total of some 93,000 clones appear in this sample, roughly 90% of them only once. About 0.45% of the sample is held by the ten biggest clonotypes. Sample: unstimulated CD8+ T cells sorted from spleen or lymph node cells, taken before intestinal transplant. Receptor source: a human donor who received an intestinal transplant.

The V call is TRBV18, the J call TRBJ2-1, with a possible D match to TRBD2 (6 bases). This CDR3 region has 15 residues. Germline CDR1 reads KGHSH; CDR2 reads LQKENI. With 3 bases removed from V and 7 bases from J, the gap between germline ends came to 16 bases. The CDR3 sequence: CASSPDKNGGNEQFF. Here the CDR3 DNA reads TGTGCCAGCTCACCGGATAAAAATGGGGGGAATGAGCAGTTCTTC.

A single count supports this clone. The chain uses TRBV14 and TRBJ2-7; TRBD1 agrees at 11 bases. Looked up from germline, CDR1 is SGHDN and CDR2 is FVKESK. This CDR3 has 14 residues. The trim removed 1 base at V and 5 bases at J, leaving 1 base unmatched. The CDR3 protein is CASSQGTGGHEQYF. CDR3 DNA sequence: TGTGCCAGCAGCCAAGGGACAGGGGGCCACGAGCAGTACTTC.

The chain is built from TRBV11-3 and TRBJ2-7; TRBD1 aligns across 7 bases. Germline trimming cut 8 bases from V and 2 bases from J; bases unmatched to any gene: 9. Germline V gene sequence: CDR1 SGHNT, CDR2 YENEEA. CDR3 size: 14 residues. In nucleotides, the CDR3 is TGTGCCAGCCCGACCGGGACAGCTACCTACGAGCAGTACTTC. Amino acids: CASPTGTATYEQYF.

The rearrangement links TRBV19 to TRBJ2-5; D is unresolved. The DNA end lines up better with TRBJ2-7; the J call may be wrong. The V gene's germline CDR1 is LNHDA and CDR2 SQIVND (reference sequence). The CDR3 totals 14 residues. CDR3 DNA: TGTGCCAGTAGTAGGTCTGGCGGCGACTACGAGCAGTACTTC. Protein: CASSRSGGDYEQYF.

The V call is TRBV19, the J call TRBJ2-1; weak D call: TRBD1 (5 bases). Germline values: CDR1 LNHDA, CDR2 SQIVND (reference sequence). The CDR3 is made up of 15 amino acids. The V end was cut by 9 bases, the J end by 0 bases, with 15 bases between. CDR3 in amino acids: CASRADPSSYNEQFF. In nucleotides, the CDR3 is TGTGCCAGCAGGGCGGACCCTAGCTCCTACAATGAGCAGTTCTTC. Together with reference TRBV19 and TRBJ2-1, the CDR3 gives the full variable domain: DGGITQSPKYLFRKEGQNVTLSCEQNLNHDAMYWYRQDPGQGLRLIYYSQIVNDFQKGDIAEGYSVSREKKESFPLTVTSAQKNPTAFYLCASRADPSSYNEQFFGPGTRLTVL.

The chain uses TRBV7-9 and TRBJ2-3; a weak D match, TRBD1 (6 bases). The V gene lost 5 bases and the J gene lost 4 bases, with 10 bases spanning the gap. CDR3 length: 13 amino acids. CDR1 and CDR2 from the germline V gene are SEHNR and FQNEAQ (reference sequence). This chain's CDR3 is CASSLGQSDTQYF. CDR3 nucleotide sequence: TGTGCCAGCAGCCTTGGACAGTCAGATACGCAGTATTTT. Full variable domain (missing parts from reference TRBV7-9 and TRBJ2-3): DTGVSQNPRHKITKRGQNVTFRCDPISEHNRLYWYRQTLGQGPEFLTYFQNEAQLEKSRLLSDRFSAERPKGSFSTLEIQRTEQGDSAMYLCASSLGQSDTQYFGPGTRLTVL.

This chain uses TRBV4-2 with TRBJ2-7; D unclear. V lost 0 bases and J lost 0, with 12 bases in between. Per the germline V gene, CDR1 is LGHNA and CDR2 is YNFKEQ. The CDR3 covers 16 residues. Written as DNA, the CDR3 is TGTGCCAGCAGCCAAGATCTAGATCGGAGCTCCTACGAGCAGTACTTC. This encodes CASSQDLDRSSYEQYF.

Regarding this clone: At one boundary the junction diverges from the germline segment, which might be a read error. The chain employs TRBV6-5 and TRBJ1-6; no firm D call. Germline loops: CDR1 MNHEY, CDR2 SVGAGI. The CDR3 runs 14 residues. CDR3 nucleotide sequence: TGTGCCAGCACGGCACAGTTCTATAGTTCACCCCTCCACTTT. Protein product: CASTAQFYSSPLHF.

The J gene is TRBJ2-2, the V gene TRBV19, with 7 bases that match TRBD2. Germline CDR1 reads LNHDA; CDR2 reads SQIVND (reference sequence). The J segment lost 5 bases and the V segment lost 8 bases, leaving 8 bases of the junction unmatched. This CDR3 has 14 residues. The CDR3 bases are TGTGCCAGTGGTCCGGGAGGTAGGACCGGGGAGCTGTTTTTT. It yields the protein CASGPGGRTGELFF.

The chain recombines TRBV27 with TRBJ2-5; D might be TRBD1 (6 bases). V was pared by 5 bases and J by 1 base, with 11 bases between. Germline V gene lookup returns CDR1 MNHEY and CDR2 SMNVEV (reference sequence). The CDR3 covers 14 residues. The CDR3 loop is CASSQQGVQETQYF. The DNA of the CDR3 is TGTGCCAGCAGTCAACAGGGAGTCCAAGAGACCCAGTACTTC.